This T cell receptor (beta chain) appears in the sequencing data of a study of control samples from healthy donors and cancer patients. Only in-frame clones appear in the TCRdb table, and some are missing; sequencing was by immunoSEQ multiplex PCR. The table includes under 200,000 clones, around 88% detected once. Germline V lookup: CDR1 LNHNV, CDR2 YYDKDF (reference sequence). Trimming left V 6 bases short and J 8 bases short, with 13 bases between. This CDR3 comprises 13 residues. This chain connects TRBV15 to TRBJ1-4; perhaps TRBD1 as D (5 bases). The material sequenced was blood. This TCR was recovered from a young woman in good health. The CDR3 is CATSGDVSEKLFF. The CDR3 DNA reads TGTGCCACCAGTGGGGACGTTTCCGAAAAACTGTTTTTT.